One sample yielded the 8 T cell receptor beta chains listed below, sequenced in a study of T cell repertoires in aging, cancer and after chemotherapy. TCR beta rearrangements were amplified from peripheral blood genomic DNA. A mixed TRB-A/B primer pool amplified rearranged TRB by multiplex touch-down PCR. MiXCR, run by TCRdb on the multiplex PCR reads, gives a single entry per CDR3 protein. The sample records roughly 9,900 distinct CDR3 sequences, roughly 32% being singletons. The sample taken for sequencing was blood. The receptors stem from a human donor in good health.

By share, this clonotype counts as medium-sized. The chain combines TRBV19 with TRBJ2-1; 11 nucleotides agree with TRBD2. Germline lookup yields CDR1 LNHDA and CDR2 SQIVND (reference sequence). CDR3 size: 16 residues. The junction had 4 bases not matched to a gene; V was cut back by 2 bases and J by 4 bases. The CDR3 DNA reads TGTGCCAGTAGTATACTGACTAGCGGGGATTACAATGAGCAGTTCTTC. Residues: CASSILTSGDYNEQFF.

The count of this clonotype is one. The chain has TRBV6-2 or TRBV6-3 and TRBJ1-5; 7 positions match TRBD1. This CDR3 contains 14 residues. Germline lookup yields CDR1 MNHEY and CDR2 SVGEGT. The ends lost 6 bases at V and 0 bases at J; junction bases unmatched: 2. The CDR3 loop is CASRWTGSNQPQHF. The CDR3 bases are TGTGCCAGCAGGTGGACAGGTAGCAATCAGCCCCAGCATTTT.

This sequence joins TRBV5-1 and TRBJ1-6; a possible D gene is TRBD1 (5 bases). Trimming removed 0 bases from V and 9 bases from J, with 13 bases in between. Germline CDR1 SGHRS, CDR2 YFSETQ. The CDR3 runs to 15 residues. In nucleotides, the CDR3 is TGCGCCAGCAGCTTGGATGAGGGGAGTCGTTCACCCCTCCACTTT. Translating it yields CASSLDEGSRSPLHF.

The chain combines TRBV18 with TRBJ2-2, with TRBD1 identical over 8 bases. V lost 6 bases, J lost 1 base, and 7 bases stayed unmatched. The CDR3 is made up of 16 amino acids. Germline CDR1 KGHSH, CDR2 LQKENI. CDR3 in DNA: TGTGCCAGCTCTCATCTCGGGACAGGGAACACCGGGGAGCTGTTTTTT. Amino acids: CASSHLGTGNTGELFF.

This sequence joins TRBV27 and TRBJ2-2, with 9 bases matching TRBD2. Germline loops: CDR1 MNHEY, CDR2 SMNVEV (reference sequence). The CDR3 has 16 amino acids. Trimming cost V 2 bases and J 2 bases; bases outside gene matches: 3. The CDR3 spells CASSLVSGRNTGELFF. Written as DNA, the CDR3 is TGTGCCAGCAGTTTAGTTAGCGGGAGAAACACCGGGGAGCTGTTTTTT.

On this clonotype: Germline and junction disagree at one end, which may indicate a read error. CDR3 loop: CASSLWSASSYNSPLNF. CDR3 DNA sequence: TGTGCCAGCAGTTTGTGGTCTGCGAGCTCCTATAATTCACCCCTCAACTTT. The genes are TRBV27 and TRBJ1-6; D unclear. The CDR3 is 17 residues long. The germline CDR1 and CDR2 sequences are MNHEY and SMNVEV (reference sequence).

V gene TRBV6-5 combines with J gene TRBJ2-7, with D uncertain. V was shortened by 0 bases and J by 2 bases, with 11 bases between the two germline ends. The CDR3 has 15 residues. Germline V gives CDR1 MNHEY, CDR2 SVGAGI. CDR3 sequence (DNA): TGTGCCAGCAGTTACTCGGGGTCGCGGCCCTACGAGCAGTACTTC. Protein sequence: CASSYSGSRPYEQYF.

This chain uses TRBV6-2 or TRBV6-3 with TRBJ1-5; weak D call: TRBD1 (5 bases). V was shortened by 3 bases and J by 7 bases, with 16 bases between the two germline ends. This CDR3 is 15 amino acids long. Germline V CDR1 and CDR2: MNHEY, SVGEGT. CDR3 in amino acids: CASSYSPGPGQPQHF. CDR3 coding DNA: TGTGCCAGCAGTTATTCACCAGGGCCGGGGCAGCCCCAGCATTTT.